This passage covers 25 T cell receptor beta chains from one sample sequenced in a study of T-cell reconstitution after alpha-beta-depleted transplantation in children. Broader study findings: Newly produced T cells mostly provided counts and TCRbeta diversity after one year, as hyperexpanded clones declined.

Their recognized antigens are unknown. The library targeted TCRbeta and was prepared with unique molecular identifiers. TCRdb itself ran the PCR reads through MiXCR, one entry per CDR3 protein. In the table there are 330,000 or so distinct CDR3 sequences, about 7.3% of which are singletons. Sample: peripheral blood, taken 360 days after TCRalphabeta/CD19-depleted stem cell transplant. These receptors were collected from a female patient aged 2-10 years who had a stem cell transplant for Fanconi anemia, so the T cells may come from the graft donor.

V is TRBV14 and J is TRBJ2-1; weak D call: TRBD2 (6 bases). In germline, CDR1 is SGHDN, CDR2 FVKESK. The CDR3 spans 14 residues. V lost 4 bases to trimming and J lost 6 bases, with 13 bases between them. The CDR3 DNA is TGTGCCAGCAGCCGGAGCGGGTTGGGCAATGAGCAGTTCTTC. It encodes CASSRSGLGNEQFF.

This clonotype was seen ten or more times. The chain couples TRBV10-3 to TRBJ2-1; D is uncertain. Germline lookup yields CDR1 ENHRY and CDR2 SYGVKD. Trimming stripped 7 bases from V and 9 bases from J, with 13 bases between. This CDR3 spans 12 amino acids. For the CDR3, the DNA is TGTGCCATCATCAACGGACGCGGTGAGCAGTTCTTC. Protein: CAIINGRGEQFF.

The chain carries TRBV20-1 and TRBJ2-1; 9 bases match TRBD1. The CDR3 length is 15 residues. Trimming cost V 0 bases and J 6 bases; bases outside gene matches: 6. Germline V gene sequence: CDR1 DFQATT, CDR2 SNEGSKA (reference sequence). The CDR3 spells CSARDPGQGSNEQFF. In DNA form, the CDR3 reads TGCAGTGCTAGAGATCCGGGACAGGGATCCAATGAGCAGTTCTTC.

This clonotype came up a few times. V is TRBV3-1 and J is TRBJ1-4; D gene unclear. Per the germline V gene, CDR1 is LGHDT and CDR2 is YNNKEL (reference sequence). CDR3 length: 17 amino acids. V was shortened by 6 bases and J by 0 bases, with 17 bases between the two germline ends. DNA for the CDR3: TGTGCCAGCAGTTTCAACCGGGAGCTTGCAACTAATGAAAAACTGTTTTTT. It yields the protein CASSFNRELATNEKLFF.

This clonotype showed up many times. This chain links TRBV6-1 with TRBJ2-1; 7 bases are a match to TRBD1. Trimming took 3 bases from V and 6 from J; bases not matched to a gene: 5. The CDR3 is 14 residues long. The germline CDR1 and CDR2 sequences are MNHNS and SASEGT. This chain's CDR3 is CASSDTGASNEQFF. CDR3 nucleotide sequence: TGTGCCAGCAGTGATACAGGGGCCAGCAATGAGCAGTTCTTC.

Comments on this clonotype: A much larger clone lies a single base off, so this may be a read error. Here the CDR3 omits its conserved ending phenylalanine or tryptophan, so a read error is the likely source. The CDR3 bases are TGCGCCAGCAGCCCACCCCTGCTAAGTCTAAACACTGAAGCTTTCGTT. It yields the protein CASSPPLLSLNTEAFV. This sequence joins TRBV5-1 and TRBJ1-1; D not resolved. V lost 4 bases, J lost 2 bases, and 18 bases lay in between. The CDR3 is made up of 16 amino acids. In germline, CDR1 is SGHRS, CDR2 YFSETQ.

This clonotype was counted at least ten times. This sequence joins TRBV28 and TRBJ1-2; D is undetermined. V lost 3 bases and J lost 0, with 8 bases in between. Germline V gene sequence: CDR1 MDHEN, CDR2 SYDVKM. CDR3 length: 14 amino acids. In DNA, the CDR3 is TGTGCCAGCAGTTTTTACGACTCTAACTATGGCTACACCTTC. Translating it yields CASSFYDSNYGYTF.

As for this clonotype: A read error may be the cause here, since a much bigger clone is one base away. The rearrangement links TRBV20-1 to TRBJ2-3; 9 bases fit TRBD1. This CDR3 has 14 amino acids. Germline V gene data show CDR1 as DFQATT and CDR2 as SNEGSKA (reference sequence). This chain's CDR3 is CIALWTGARDTQYF. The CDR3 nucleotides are TGCATTGCTCTGTGGACAGGGGCACGCGATACGCAGTATTTT.

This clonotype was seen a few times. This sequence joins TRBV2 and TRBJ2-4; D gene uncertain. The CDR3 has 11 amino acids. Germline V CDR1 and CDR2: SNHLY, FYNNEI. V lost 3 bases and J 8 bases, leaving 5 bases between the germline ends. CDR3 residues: CASSDIDIQYF. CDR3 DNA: TGTGCCAGCAGTGATATAGACATTCAGTACTTC.

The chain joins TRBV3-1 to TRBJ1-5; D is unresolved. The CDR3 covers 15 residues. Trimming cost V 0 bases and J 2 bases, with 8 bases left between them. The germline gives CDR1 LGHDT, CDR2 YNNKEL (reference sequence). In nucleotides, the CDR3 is TGTGCCAGCAGCCAAGAGGTCGGTTGCAATCAGCCCCAGCATTTT. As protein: CASSQEVGCNQPQHF.

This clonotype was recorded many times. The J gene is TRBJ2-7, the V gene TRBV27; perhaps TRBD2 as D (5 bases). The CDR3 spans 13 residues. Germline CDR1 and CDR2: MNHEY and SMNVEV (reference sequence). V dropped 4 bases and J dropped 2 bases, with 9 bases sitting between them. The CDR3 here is CASSSSGAYEQYF. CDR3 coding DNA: TGTGCCAGCAGTTCCTCCGGGGCCTACGAGCAGTACTTC.

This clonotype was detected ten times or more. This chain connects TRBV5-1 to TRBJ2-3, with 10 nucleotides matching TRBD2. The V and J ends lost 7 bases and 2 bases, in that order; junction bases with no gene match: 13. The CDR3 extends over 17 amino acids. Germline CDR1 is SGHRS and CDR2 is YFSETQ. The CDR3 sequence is CASAKASGSSYTDTQYF. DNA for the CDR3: TGCGCCAGCGCTAAAGCTAGCGGGAGTTCCTACACAGATACGCAGTATTTT. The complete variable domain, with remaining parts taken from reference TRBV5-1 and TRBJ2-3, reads KAGVTQTPRYLIKTRGQQVTLSCSPISGHRSVSWYQQTPGQGLQFLFEYFSETQRNKGNFPGRFSGRQFSNSRSEMNVSTLELGDSALYLCASAKASGSSYTDTQYFGPGTRLTVL.

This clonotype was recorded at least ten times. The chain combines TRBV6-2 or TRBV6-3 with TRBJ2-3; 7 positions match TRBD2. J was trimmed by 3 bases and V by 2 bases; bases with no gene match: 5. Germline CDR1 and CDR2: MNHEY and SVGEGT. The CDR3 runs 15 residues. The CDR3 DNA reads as TGTGCCAGCAGTTACCCCCAGGGAGGGACAGATACGCAGTATTTT. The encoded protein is CASSYPQGGTDTQYF.

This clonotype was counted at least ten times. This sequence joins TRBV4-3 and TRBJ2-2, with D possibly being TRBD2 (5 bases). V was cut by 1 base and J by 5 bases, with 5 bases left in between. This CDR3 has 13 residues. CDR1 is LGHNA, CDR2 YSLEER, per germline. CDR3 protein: CASSQGLTGELFF. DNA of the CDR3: TGCGCCAGCAGCCAAGGACTAACCGGGGAGCTGTTTTTT.

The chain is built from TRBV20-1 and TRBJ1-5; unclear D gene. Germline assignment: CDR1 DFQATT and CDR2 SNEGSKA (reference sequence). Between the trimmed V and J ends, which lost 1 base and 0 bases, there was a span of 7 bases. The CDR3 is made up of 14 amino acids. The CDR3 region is CSARGQVSNQPQHF. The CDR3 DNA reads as TGCAGTGCTAGAGGTCAGGTTAGCAATCAGCCCCAGCATTTT.

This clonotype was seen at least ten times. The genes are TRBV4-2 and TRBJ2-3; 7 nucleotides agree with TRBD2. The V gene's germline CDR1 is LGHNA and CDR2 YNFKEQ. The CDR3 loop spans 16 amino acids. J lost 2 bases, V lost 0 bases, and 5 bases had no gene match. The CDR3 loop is CASSQELRGFTDTQYF. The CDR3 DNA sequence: TGTGCCAGCAGCCAAGAGTTGCGGGGGTTCACAGATACGCAGTATTTT.

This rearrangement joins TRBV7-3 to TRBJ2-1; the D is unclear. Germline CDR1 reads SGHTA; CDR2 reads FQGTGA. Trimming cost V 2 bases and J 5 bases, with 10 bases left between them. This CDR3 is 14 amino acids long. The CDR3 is CASSLGKNNNEQFF. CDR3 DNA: TGTGCCAGCAGCTTAGGGAAGAACAACAATGAGCAGTTCTTC.

CDR3 sequence reads: CASSLAMTGAGNEKLFF. As DNA, the CDR3 is TGTGCCAGCAGTTTAGCGATGACAGGGGCAGGTAATGAAAAACTGTTTTTT. This chain links TRBV12-3 or TRBV12-4 with TRBJ1-4, with 8 positions matching TRBD1. Trimming cost V 0 bases and J 4 bases; bases outside gene matches: 7. The CDR3 extends over 17 amino acids.

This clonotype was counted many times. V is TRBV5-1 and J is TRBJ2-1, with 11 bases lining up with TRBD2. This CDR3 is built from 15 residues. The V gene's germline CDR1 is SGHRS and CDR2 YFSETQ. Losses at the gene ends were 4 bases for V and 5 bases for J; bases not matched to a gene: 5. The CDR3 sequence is CASSLLAGANNEQFF. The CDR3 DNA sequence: TGCGCCAGCAGCCTACTAGCGGGAGCGAACAATGAGCAGTTCTTC.

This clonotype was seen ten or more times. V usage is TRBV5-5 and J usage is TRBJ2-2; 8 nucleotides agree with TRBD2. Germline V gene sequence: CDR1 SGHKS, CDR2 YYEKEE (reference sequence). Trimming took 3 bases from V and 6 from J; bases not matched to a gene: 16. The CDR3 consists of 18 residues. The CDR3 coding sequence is TGTGCCAGCAGCTCGGCAGGACTAGCCCTAGTTGGGGCCGGGGAGCTGTTTTTT. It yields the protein CASSSAGLALVGAGELFF.

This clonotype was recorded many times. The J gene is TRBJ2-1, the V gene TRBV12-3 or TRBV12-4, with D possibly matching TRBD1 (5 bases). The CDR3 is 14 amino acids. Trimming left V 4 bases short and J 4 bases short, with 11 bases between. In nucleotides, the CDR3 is TGTGCCAGCAGTTCATTCAGGGTTTACAATGAGCAGTTCTTC. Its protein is CASSSFRVYNEQFF.

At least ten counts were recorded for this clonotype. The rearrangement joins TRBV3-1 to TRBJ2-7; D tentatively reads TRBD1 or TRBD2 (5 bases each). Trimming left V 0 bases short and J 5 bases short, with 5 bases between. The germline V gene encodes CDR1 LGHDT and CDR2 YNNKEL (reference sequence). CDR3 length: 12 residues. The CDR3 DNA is TGTGCCAGCAGCCAAGAGGGGGACGAGCAGTACTTC. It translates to CASSQEGDEQYF.

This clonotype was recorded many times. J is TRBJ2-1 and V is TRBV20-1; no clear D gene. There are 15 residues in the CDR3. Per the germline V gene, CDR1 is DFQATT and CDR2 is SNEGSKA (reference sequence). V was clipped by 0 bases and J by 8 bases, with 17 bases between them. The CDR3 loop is CSARDPKTLWDEQFF. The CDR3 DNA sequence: TGCAGTGCTAGAGACCCGAAGACCTTGTGGGATGAGCAGTTCTTC.

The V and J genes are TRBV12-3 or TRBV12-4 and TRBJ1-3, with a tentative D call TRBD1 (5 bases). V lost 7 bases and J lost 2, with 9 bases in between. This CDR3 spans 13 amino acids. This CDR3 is CASNVGPGNTIYF. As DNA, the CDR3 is TGTGCCAGCAATGTGGGGCCTGGAAACACCATATATTTT.

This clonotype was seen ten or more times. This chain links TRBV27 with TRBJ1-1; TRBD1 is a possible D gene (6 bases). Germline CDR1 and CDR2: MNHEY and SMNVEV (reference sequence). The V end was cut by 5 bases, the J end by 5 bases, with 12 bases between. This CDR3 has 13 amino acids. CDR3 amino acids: CASSPQQGTEAFF. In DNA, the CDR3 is TGTGCCAGCAGTCCACAGCAGGGGACTGAAGCTTTCTTT.